The text below deals with one TCR beta chain. The data originate from a study of blood T cell repertoires in COVID-19. Study-wide context: Researchers got acute and convalescent COVID-19 samples from the United States, Italy and Spain. Nucleic acid was either cDNA or gDNA, and it came from T cells, B-cell-depleted T cells, or PBMCs.

Original processing methods: Amplification of reference gene primers provided the estimated nucleated cell counts. The method was immunoSEQ multiplex PCR; TCRdb's version includes in-frame clones alone and lacks a portion of them. The V and J calls and clone size were taken over from that table, and D and trimming were inferred from the DNA. This sample has more than 400,000 clones, with around 85% found just once. V lost 2 bases to trimming and J lost 4 bases; unmatched junction nucleotides: 10. CDR3 length: 16 amino acids. Germline CDR1 and CDR2: MDHEN and SYDVKM. The TCR was taken from a human donor in a cohort sampled during active COVID-19. The rearrangement links TRBV28 to TRBJ1-2; 7 bases are a match to TRBD1. Sequenced material: peripheral blood. CDR3 sequence reads: CASSLGSVGGGYGYTF. CDR3 nucleotides: TGTGCCAGCAGTTTAGGTTCAGTAGGGGGCGGCTATGGCTACACCTTC.